A selection of T cell receptor beta chains follows, all from one sample in a study of blood T cell repertoires in COVID-19. Only in-frame clones appear in the TCRdb table, and some are missing; sequencing was by immunoSEQ multiplex PCR. The sample includes some 400,000 clones, about nine tenths of them seen just once. The sequenced sample consisted of PBMCs or T cells enriched from blood (not recorded which). These TCRs come from a woman aged 25 to 39 who had recovered from COVID-19. The CDR3 runs from the conserved cysteine through the conserved F or W. The size entry is marked missing in some rows and otherwise reads once, few, many or a size class.

V: TRBV9; J: TRBJ2-1; size: -; CDR3: CASSVAMSSYNEQFF
V: TRBV7-3; J: TRBJ2-5; size: -; CDR3: CASSPDRGRETQYF
V: TRBV7-9; J: TRBJ1-1; size: -; CDR3: CASSSLGGGDTEAFF
V: TRBV27; J: TRBJ1-4; size: -; CDR3: CASSHRTGFNEKLFF
V: TRBV20-1; J: TRBJ1-6; size: -; CDR3: CSASVDREFSPLHF
V: TRBV5-6; J: TRBJ1-1; size: once; CDR3: CASSRGQVNTEAFF
V: TRBV18; J: TRBJ2-5; size: -; CDR3: CASSPIPGTSGRGRQETQYF
V: TRBV4-3; J: TRBJ2-3; size: -; CDR3: CASSQASTDTQYF
V: TRBV29-1; J: TRBJ2-1; size: once; CDR3: CSGDRDGSNEQFF
V: TRBV27; J: TRBJ1-6; size: -; CDR3: CASSLTGTSPLHF
V: TRBV2; J: TRBJ1-5; size: -; CDR3: CASSGPGTSNQPQHF
V: TRBV5-1; J: TRBJ1-1; size: -; CDR3: CASSLWQGTYTEAFF
V: TRBV5-6; J: TRBJ1-5; size: few; CDR3: CASSFSREIQPQHF
V: TRBV9; J: TRBJ1-1; size: -; CDR3: CASSGLGQGSTEAFF
V: TRBV6-4; J: TRBJ2-3; size: -; CDR3: CASSPSGLAADTQYF
V: TRBV19; J: TRBJ2-7; size: -; CDR3: CARGAAGGYEQYF
V: TRBV5-1; J: TRBJ2-5; size: -; CDR3: CASSRGQGRETQYF
V: TRBV29-1; J: TRBJ2-4; size: -; CDR3: CSVGRDKNIQYF
V: TRBV3-1/TRBV3-2; J: TRBJ1-3; size: -; CDR3: CASSQARTGGDTIYF
V: TRBV19; J: TRBJ1-1; size: -; CDR3: CASSIRFSEAFF
V: TRBV27; J: TRBJ1-5; size: -; CDR3: CASRQGAVSNQPQHF
V: TRBV9; J: TRBJ1-1; size: -; CDR3: CASSPEGVPTEAFF
V: TRBV7-8; J: TRBJ1-5; size: -; CDR3: CASSLDRDGLGQPQHF
V: TRBV20-1; J: TRBJ2-1; size: -; CDR3: CSASGGRAPVLSSSYNEQFF
V: TRBV11-3; J: TRBJ2-2; size: -; CDR3: CASSLVAATGELFF
V: TRBV28; J: TRBJ2-7; size: -; CDR3: CASSSFTGGPTYEQYF
V: TRBV18; J: TRBJ1-5; size: -; CDR3: CASSPSVPGSNQPQHF
V: TRBV10-3; J: TRBJ2-1; size: -; CDR3: CAISGTNGEQFF
V: TRBV6-4; J: TRBJ2-1; size: -; CDR3: CASSEGLASYNEQFF
V: TRBV7-2; J: TRBJ2-5; size: -; CDR3: CASSLTRQETQYF
V: TRBV7-9; J: TRBJ2-3; size: -; CDR3: CASSRGGSSTDTQYF
V: TRBV11-2; J: TRBJ1-3; size: -; CDR3: CASSLTLDRNTIYF
V: TRBV10-3; J: TRBJ1-1; size: few; CDR3: CAISRGLSTEAFF
V: TRBV7-8; J: TRBJ1-2; size: -; CDR3: CASSHWDSLYGYTF
V: TRBV28; J: TRBJ2-5; size: -; CDR3: CASSLRQGRETQYF
V: TRBV4-1; J: TRBJ2-3; size: -; CDR3: CASSQILAGAHTDTQYF
V: TRBV12-3/TRBV12-4; J: TRBJ2-2; size: -; CDR3: CASSFRNTGELFF